This entry lists 20 T cell receptor beta chains sequenced from one sample in a study of shared T cell receptors in the human thymus. Only in-frame clones appear in the TCRdb table, and some are missing; sequencing was by immunoSEQ multiplex PCR. Among 600,000 to 900,000 clones listed, over 75% were seen once. Separately, the same data were catalogued under a study of human thymus T cells.

The specimen was thymocytes. The receptors here all came from a girl under three years old with a congenital heart defect.

The chain combines TRBV2 with TRBJ2-1; D is unclear. V gave up 8 bases and J gave up 6 bases, with 11 bases separating them. Germline V gene data show CDR1 as SNHLY and CDR2 as FYNNEI. The CDR3 has 12 amino acids. The CDR3 reads CASSFPGNEQFF. For the CDR3, the DNA is TGTGCCAGCTCTTTCCCAGGCAATGAGCAGTTCTTC.

The V gene is TRBV4-1, the J gene TRBJ2-2; 7 bases are a match to TRBD1. The V gene end was trimmed by 6 bases and the J gene end by 0 bases; junction bases not matched to a gene: 4. Germline V gene lookup returns CDR1 MGHRA and CDR2 YSYEKL. CDR3 length: 15 amino acids. The DNA for the CDR3 is TGCGCCAGCAGTCGGGACAGCCCGAACACCGGGGAGCTGTTTTTT. Translating gives CASSRDSPNTGELFF.

The table lists this clone with a few counts. The V gene is TRBV15, the J gene TRBJ2-4; a possible D gene is TRBD2 (5 bases). Germline V gene sequence: CDR1 LNHNV, CDR2 YYDKDF (reference sequence). V shed 0 bases and J shed 7 bases, with 16 bases lying between them. The CDR3 has 16 residues. CDR3 nucleotide sequence: TGTGCCACCAGCAGAGAAGCAACCCGCCCGGGGAACATTCAGTACTTC. It specifies CATSREATRPGNIQYF.

This sequence joins TRBV4-1 and TRBJ1-2, with D perhaps TRBD1 (6 bases). This CDR3 comprises 15 residues. Trimming cost V 1 base and J 8 bases, with 17 bases left between them. Germline V gene sequence: CDR1 MGHRA, CDR2 YSYEKL. CDR3 bases: TGCGCCAGCAGCCAAGCGGGGCGGGGGCGCGCGGGCTACACCTTC. Its protein is CASSQAGRGRAGYTF.

The V and J genes are TRBV6-1 and TRBJ2-1, with D tentatively TRBD2 (6 bases). The V gene lost 3 bases and the J gene lost 8 bases, with 17 bases spanning the gap. There are 15 residues in the CDR3. Germline-derived CDR1 and CDR2 are MNHNS and SASEGT. The CDR3 sequence: CASSEGLVGEDEQFF. CDR3 sequence (DNA): TGTGCCAGCAGTGAGGGGTTGGTAGGGGAGGATGAGCAGTTCTTC.

This rearrangement joins TRBV4-1 to TRBJ2-7; TRBD1 aligns across 7 bases. Losses at the gene ends were 4 bases for V and 0 bases for J; bases not matched to a gene: 6. CDR1 and CDR2 from the germline V gene are MGHRA and YSYEKL. The CDR3 contains 15 residues. CDR3 coding DNA: TGCGCCAGCAGCCTACCGGGACAGAGCTCCTACGAGCAGTACTTC. This encodes CASSLPGQSSYEQYF.

V gene TRBV29-1 combines with J gene TRBJ2-5; maybe TRBD2 (5 bases). The V and J ends lost 3 bases and 2 bases respectively, with 7 bases between them. The CDR3 length is 12 residues. Germline V lookup: CDR1 SQVTM, CDR2 ANQGSEA. CDR3 residues: CSVEGRQETQYF. In DNA, the CDR3 is TGCAGCGTTGAGGGGAGACAAGAGACCCAGTACTTC.

The genes are TRBV5-1 and TRBJ2-7; D possibly corresponds to TRBD2 (6 bases). Trimming pared 0 bases from V and 3 bases from J, leaving 13 bases between. CDR3 size: 15 residues. Germline V gives CDR1 SGHRS, CDR2 YFSETQ. CDR3 nucleotides: TGCGCCAGCAGCTTGGCGGGGGTCCGGCGCTACGAGCAGTACTTC. Translated: CASSLAGVRRYEQYF.

This rearrangement joins TRBV7-2 to TRBJ1-5; a possible D gene is TRBD1 (6 bases). V lost 6 bases and J lost 2, with 14 bases in between. The germline gives CDR1 SGHTA, CDR2 FQGNSA. CDR3 size: 15 residues. CDR3 DNA: TGTGCCAGCAGACCAGGGGTTAAGGGCAATCAGCCCCAGCATTTT. Residues: CASRPGVKGNQPQHF.

Written as DNA, the CDR3 is TGTGCCAGAAAGGGGGACAACTATGGCTACACCTTC. This encodes CARKGDNYGYTF. The gene calls are TRBV27 and TRBJ1-2, with D perhaps TRBD1 (6 bases). The V end was cut by 9 bases, the J end by 2 bases, with 10 bases between. The CDR3 is 12 residues long. Germline assignment: CDR1 MNHEY and CDR2 SMNVEV (reference sequence).

The chain links TRBV5-4 to TRBJ2-5; TRBD2 matches 11 bases. The CDR3 length is 19 residues. V lost 0 bases to trimming and J lost 2 bases; unmatched junction nucleotides: 12. The germline V gene encodes CDR1 SGHNT and CDR2 YYREEE (reference sequence). CDR3 sequence: CASSLVAGGPPSLQETQYF. CDR3 in DNA: TGTGCCAGCAGCTTGGTAGCGGGGGGGCCCCCGTCCTTACAAGAGACCCAGTACTTC.

The gene calls are TRBV9 and TRBJ2-3, with D unclear. CDR1 is SGDLS and CDR2 is YYNGEE in the germline V gene. Trimming removed 0 bases from V and 2 bases from J, with 10 bases in between. This CDR3 is 15 amino acids long. CDR3 residues: CASSVGVRFTDTQYF. The CDR3 DNA follows: TGTGCCAGCAGCGTAGGTGTTCGGTTCACAGATACGCAGTATTTT.

The chain recombines TRBV7-9 with TRBJ2-2; D ambiguous. Trimming stripped 1 base from V and 1 base from J, with 13 bases between. The CDR3 covers 17 residues. Germline CDR1 is SEHNR and CDR2 is FQNEAQ (reference sequence). Here the CDR3 DNA reads TGTGCCAGCAGCTTAGAATGGGCGACAATGAACACCGGGGAGCTGTTTTTT. It yields the protein CASSLEWATMNTGELFF.

In its sample, this clone was seen once. The chain couples TRBV19 to TRBJ2-5, with D unclear. The germline V gene has CDR1 LNHDA and CDR2 SQIVND (reference sequence). This CDR3 has 15 residues. V was pared by 4 bases and J by 0 bases, with 12 bases between. CDR3 region: CASSTPTSYQETQYF. For the CDR3, the DNA is TGTGCCAGTAGTACCCCGACAAGCTACCAAGAGACCCAGTACTTC.

In the case of this clone: At one end the junction does not follow the germline gene, possibly because of a read error. The rearrangement uses TRBV30 and TRBJ2-1, with a tentative D call TRBD2 (5 bases). Germline V CDR1 and CDR2: GTSNPN, SVGIG (reference sequence). The CDR3 is 12 residues long. The CDR3 DNA reads as TGTGCCTGGAGAGGGTCGGGAAATGGGCAGTTCTTC. Its protein product is CAWRGSGNGQFF.

The gene calls are TRBV6-1 and TRBJ2-7; TRBD1 might be the D (6 bases). This CDR3 spans 14 amino acids. Germline V gene lookup returns CDR1 MNHNS and CDR2 SASEGT. The V end was cut by 5 bases, the J end by 0 bases, with 11 bases between. CDR3 nucleotide sequence: TGTGCCAGCAGTCTTGGCAGGGGCTCCTACGAGCAGTACTTC. Protein: CASSLGRGSYEQYF.

This clone was observed once. The chain combines TRBV13 with TRBJ2-3; 8 bases line up with TRBD1. Germline lookup yields CDR1 PRHDT and CDR2 FYEKMQ (reference sequence). This CDR3 comprises 14 residues. V dropped 5 bases and J dropped 2; count of bases not matched to a gene: 3. CDR3 loop: CASSKQGVTDTQYF. The CDR3 DNA follows: TGTGCCAGCAGCAAACAGGGGGTCACAGATACGCAGTATTTT.

V usage is TRBV5-1 and J usage is TRBJ2-7; no reliable D call. The V end lost 4 bases, the J end lost 4 bases, and 6 bases lay between the germline ends. CDR1 is SGHRS and CDR2 is YFSETQ in the germline V gene. The CDR3 contains 11 residues. Here the CDR3 DNA reads TGCGCCAGCAGCGGAGAATACGAGCAGTACTTC. Encoded protein: CASSGEYEQYF.

The rearrangement links TRBV11-2 to TRBJ2-3; D gene uncertain. The CDR3 runs 14 residues. The germline V and J ends were trimmed by 1 base and 1 base, with 6 bases remaining between them. Germline V CDR1 and CDR2: SGHAT, FQNNGV. In DNA form, the CDR3 reads TGTGCCAGCAGCTTAGTCCGGGGCACAGATACGCAGTATTTT. This translates into CASSLVRGTDTQYF.

The rearrangement links TRBV28 to TRBJ1-2; a weak D match, TRBD1 (5 bases). CDR3 length: 18 residues. V lost 3 bases and J 0 bases, leaving 20 bases between the germline ends. CDR1 is MDHEN, CDR2 SYDVKM, per germline. The CDR3 protein is CASSLGRPWDGANYGYTF. The CDR3 DNA reads as TGTGCCAGCAGTTTGGGGAGGCCCTGGGACGGAGCTAACTATGGCTACACCTTC.